The rows below give T cell receptor beta chains drawn from one sample of a study of T-cell reconstitution after alpha-beta-depleted transplantation in children. TCRdb independently ran MiXCR on the PCR reads; one entry per CDR3 protein. The sample gives fewer than 750,000 distinct CDR3 sequences, 23% of which show up once; over 12% is in the top ten. The sequenced sample was PBMCs, mostly from graft donor cells, obtained 360 days after TCRalphabeta/CD19-depleted stem cell transplant. These receptors were obtained from a boy under two years old who had a stem cell transplant for acute myeloid leukemia, so the T cells may come from the graft donor. CDR3s include the opening cysteine and the closing phenylalanine or tryptophan. The D gene is left open where the match is weak. The listing skips clone size in some rows; elsewhere it reads once, few, many or a size class.

D gene	J gene	clone size	V gene	CDR3 DNA	CDR3 protein
TRBD1	TRBJ2-1	few	TRBV4-1	TGCGCCAGCAGCCAATTGGGGACAGGGGTCAATGAGCAGTTCTTC	CASSQLGTGVNEQFF
TRBD1	TRBJ2-3	many	TRBV29-1	TGCAGCGTTGGAGAGCCAGGGGGCGCAGCAAGGGGTACGCAGTATTTT	CSVGEPGGAARGTQYF
NA	TRBJ1-1	few	TRBV12-3/TRBV12-4	TGTGCCAGCAGAAAGGAAACTGAAGCTTTCTTT	CASRKETEAFF
NA	TRBJ2-2	many	TRBV5-5	TGTGCCAGCAGCTTGGTTTTGCAGGACCTCACCGGGGAGCTGTTTTTT	CASSLVLQDLTGELFF
NA	TRBJ1-2	NA	TRBV7-8	TGTGCCAGCAGCTTAGCGGGTCGGGAGGGGAACTTATATGGCTACACCTTC	CASSLAGREGNLYGYTF
NA	TRBJ1-2	many	TRBV11-2	TGTGCCAGCAGCCGAAGGGGGGCCAACTATGGCTACACCTTC	CASSRRGANYGYTF
TRBD2	TRBJ2-7	few	TRBV4-3	TGCGCCAGCAGCCAAGATAGGGGTCTAGCGGGGGGCGAGCAGTACTTC	CASSQDRGLAGGEQYF
TRBD1	TRBJ2-7	many	TRBV10-2	TGCGCCAGCAGTGATAAGGGGACAGGGTTCTACGAGCAGTACTTC	CASSDKGTGFYEQYF
TRBD1	TRBJ2-3	NA	TRBV12-3/TRBV12-4	TGTGCCAGCAGTTTTCCTAGGACAGGGAACACAGATACGCAGTATTTT	CASSFPRTGNTDTQYF
NA	TRBJ2-1	many	TRBV20-1	TGCAGTGCTCCCGGGTTAGTCGGGGGGCCTTATGAGCAGTTCTTC	CSAPGLVGGPYEQFF
TRBD1	TRBJ2-2	few	TRBV10-3	TGTGCCATCAGTTATAACCCGGGACAGGGTTACACCGGGGAGCTGTTTTTT	CAISYNPGQGYTGELFF
NA	TRBJ2-6	NA	TRBV7-8	TGTGCCAGCAGCTTACACATCTTAAGATCTGGGGCCAACGTCCTGACTTTC	CASSLHILRSGANVLTF
NA	TRBJ1-1	many	TRBV18	TGTGCCAGCTCACTGACGGATCTACAAGCTTTCTTT	CASSLTDLQAFF
NA	TRBJ2-1	NA	TRBV4-3	TGCGCCAGCAGCCAAGATGGGACGGGCCCCTACAATGAGCAGTTCTTC	CASSQDGTGPYNEQFF
NA	TRBJ1-2	many	TRBV21-1	TGTGCCAGCAGCAAAGTCCCCCCGGAGAAAGGGCGACTGAGAGAGGGGGATTATGGCTACACCTTC	CASSKVPPEKGRLREGDYGYTF
TRBD2	TRBJ2-3	NA	TRBV11-2	TGTGCCAGCAGCTTACCCTCTCTAGCGGGGGGGATGACCCCTAGCACAGATACGCAGTATTTT	CASSLPSLAGGMTPSTDTQYF
NA	TRBJ2-1	many	TRBV25-1	TGTGCCAGCAGTGAATCGAACGCACCCGATGAGCAGTTCTTC	CASSESNAPDEQFF
TRBD1	TRBJ2-5	few	TRBV7-2	TGTGCCAGCAGTCGCCGCTATACAGGGGAACAAGAGACCCAGTACTTC	CASSRRYTGEQETQYF
NA	TRBJ2-1	few	TRBV20-1	TGCAGTGCTAGAGGCGAGACTAGAGTCGGTGAGCAGTTCTTC	CSARGETRVGEQFF
NA	TRBJ2-1	NA	TRBV20-1	TGCAGTGCTAGAGAAGCGGGTATAGGCTACAATGAGCAGTTCTTC	CSAREAGIGYNEQFF
NA	TRBJ2-5	many	TRBV2	TGTGCCAGCAGGGGAAGCGGGACCCAGTACTTC	CASRGSGTQYF
NA	TRBJ2-3	few	TRBV21-1	TGTGCCAGCAGCAAAGGCTATTCCAGGGACGGCGGGCAGTATTTT	CASSKGYSRDGGQYF
NA	TRBJ2-3	NA	TRBV11-3	TGTGCCAGCAGCTGGGGGTCTCAAGATACGCAGTATTTT	CASSWGSQDTQYF
TRBD2	TRBJ2-3	NA	TRBV6-1	TGTGCCAGCAGTCCTAGGACTAGCGGGGTGAAGCGTGATACGCAGTATTTT	CASSPRTSGVKRDTQYF
NA	TRBJ2-7	many	TRBV29-1	TGCAGCGTTGAAGATTGGGAAAACTACGAGCAGTACTTC	CSVEDWENYEQYF
NA	TRBJ1-2	few	TRBV5-1	TGCGCCAGCAGCTTGAGTCCCCAGGGTTCTAACTATGGCTACACCTTC	CASSLSPQGSNYGYTF
NA	TRBJ2-2	many	TRBV20-1	TGCAGTGCTAGAAAGCTCTCCCCCGCGAACACCGGGGAGCTGTTTTTT	CSARKLSPANTGELFF
TRBD1	TRBJ1-1	many	TRBV12-3/TRBV12-4	TGTGCCAGCAGTTTAGGGACAGGGGGCCTTAATGAAGCTTTCTTT	CASSLGTGGLNEAFF
NA	TRBJ2-3	many	TRBV28	TGTGCCAGCAGTACCCGAGGCCCTAGCACAGATACGCAGTATTTT	CASSTRGPSTDTQYF
NA	TRBJ1-4	NA	TRBV12-3/TRBV12-4	TGTGCCAGCAGCCAAGGAGGTGGGGGATGGACAGCAACTAATGAAAAACTGTTTTTT	CASSQGGGGWTATNEKLFF
NA	TRBJ2-2	many	TRBV12-5	TGTGCTAGTGGTTTGGTACACGAGGACACCGGGGAGCTGTTTTTT	CASGLVHEDTGELFF
NA	TRBJ1-5	many	TRBV6-5	TGTGCCAGCAGTTACTCAGGGTTTGGCAATCAGCCCCAGCATTTT	CASSYSGFGNQPQHF
NA	TRBJ2-7	NA	TRBV14	TGTGCCAGCAGCCAAAGAAGGGCCTCCTACGAGCAGTACTTC	CASSQRRASYEQYF
NA	TRBJ2-1	NA	TRBV7-8	TGTGCCAGCAGCCCAGGAAGGGCCTCCATAGGAGACAATGAGCAGTTCTTC	CASSPGRASIGDNEQFF
NA	TRBJ2-3	few	TRBV5-1	TGCGCCAGCAGCGAAGGATGGAGCACAGATACGCAGTATTTT	CASSEGWSTDTQYF
NA	TRBJ1-5	NA	TRBV20-1	TGCAGTGCTAGCCGGGACACCTATCAGCCCCAGCATTTT	CSASRDTYQPQHF
NA	TRBJ2-7	many	TRBV29-1	TGCAGCGTGTCCTGGAGAGGGACCTACGAGCAGTACTTC	CSVSWRGTYEQYF
NA	TRBJ1-5	few	TRBV6-5	TGTGCCAGCAGTTACCCACCATCCAATCAGCCCCAGCATTTT	CASSYPPSNQPQHF
TRBD1	TRBJ2-7	NA	TRBV6-1	TGTGCCAGCAGCCGGACAGGGAGCGGCGAGCAGTACTTC	CASSRTGSGEQYF
NA	TRBJ2-5	once	TRBV6-5	TGTGCCGTGGGAATATCTCAAGAGACCCAGTACTTC	CAVGISQETQYF
NA	TRBJ2-2	once	TRBV12-3/TRBV12-4	TGTGCCAGCACCCCGCGGCGGCAGGACACCGGGGAGCTGTTTTTT	CASTPRRQDTGELFF
NA	TRBJ1-1	many	TRBV5-5	TGTGCCAGCAGCTTGGCCGACATGGGAACTGAAGCTTTCTTT	CASSLADMGTEAFF
TRBD2	TRBJ2-1	few	TRBV20-1	TGCAGTGAAAGCGGAACTAGCGGGGTCTATGAGCAGTTCTTC	CSESGTSGVYEQFF
NA	TRBJ2-3	few	TRBV20-1	TGCAGTGGTGTACAGCCCAGCACAGATACGCAGTATTTT	CSGVQPSTDTQYF
NA	TRBJ1-5	NA	TRBV7-2	TGTGCCAGCAGCCCTCGATTTATGTCCAATCAGCCCCAGCATTTT	CASSPRFMSNQPQHF
NA	TRBJ1-5	once	TRBV10-3	TGTGCCATCAGTGACAACATGGGGAGCAATCAGCCCCAGCATTTT	CAISDNMGSNQPQHF
TRBD2	TRBJ2-3	many	TRBV12-3/TRBV12-4	TGTGCCAGCTCGATAGCGGGGGGGGCCACAGATACGCAGTATTTT	CASSIAGGATDTQYF
NA	TRBJ2-1	few	TRBV20-1	TGCAGTGCTAGAGTCAATCCCCCTCTAGTTGGTGAGCAGTTCTTC	CSARVNPPLVGEQFF
NA	TRBJ2-1	few	TRBV10-2	TGCGCCAGCAGAGCAGGGGACAATGAGCAGTTCTTC	CASRAGDNEQFF
TRBD2	TRBJ2-1	NA	TRBV18	TGTGCCAGCTCACCAGTGGCGGGGGTTTACAATGAGCAGTTCTTC	CASSPVAGVYNEQFF